The 13 T cell receptor beta chains given below trace back to one sample, sequenced in a study of cytomegalovirus exposure and HLA in healthy donors (dated by TCRdb to the late 2010s). Receptor libraries were prepared by the immunoSEQ multiplex PCR assay. For the multiplex PCR, a mixture combining 60 forward primers for TCR Vbeta segments and 13 reverse primers for TCR Jbeta segments was used. TCRdb took over this immuneACCESS table, retaining in-frame rearrangements with V and J assigned. Such tables are incomplete; in checked studies, under half of the missing clones stem from an unresolved V gene, and the remainder is unexplained. The sample table holds about 110,000 clones, of which 70% to 80% were seen once. Roughly 2.6% of the sample is taken by the ten largest. Sequencing was performed on PBMCs. The receptors shown here come from a man aged 50 to 60 in good health and CMV-seropositive.

The chain combines TRBV5-1 with TRBJ1-3; no firm D call. Trimming removed 6 bases from V and 0 bases from J, with 10 bases in between. Germline loops: CDR1 SGHRS, CDR2 YFSETQ. The CDR3 covers 14 residues. DNA of the CDR3: TGCGCCAGCACCTCAAGCGCCTCTGGAAACACCATATATTTT. Translating gives CASTSSASGNTIYF.

This clone was seen a single time. The J gene is TRBJ2-5, the V gene TRBV5-1; TRBD2 aligns across 7 bases. V shed 3 bases, J shed 7 bases, and the junction held 6 bases outside the gene matches. CDR3 length: 13 amino acids. Germline V CDR1 and CDR2: SGHRS, YFSETQ. CDR3: CASSSEGEGTQYF. CDR3 nucleotide sequence: TGCGCCAGCAGCTCGGAAGGGGAGGGGACCCAGTACTTC.

The gene calls are TRBV19 and TRBJ2-1, with 8 bases aligning to TRBD2. V gave up 5 bases and J gave up 3 bases; unmatched junction bases: 9. The germline V gene encodes CDR1 LNHDA and CDR2 SQIVND (reference sequence). The CDR3 loop spans 16 amino acids. In nucleotides, the CDR3 is TGTGCCAGTAGTCCCCAAGCGGGAGCTGGCTACAATGAGCAGTTCTTC. Amino acid sequence: CASSPQAGAGYNEQFF.

In DNA form, the CDR3 reads TGTGCCAGTACCCCGGGGTGGATCCCGACCACTGAAGCTTTCTTT. Amino acids: CASTPGWIPTTEAFF. This sequence joins TRBV19 and TRBJ1-1, with unresolved D. Trimming shortened V by 7 bases and J by 4 bases, and 19 bases separated the two germline ends. The CDR3 consists of 15 residues. The germline V gene has CDR1 LNHDA and CDR2 SQIVND (reference sequence).

A few counts support this clone. The gene calls are TRBV30 and TRBJ2-5; the D gene is possibly TRBD1 (5 bases). This CDR3 is 11 amino acids long. Germline-derived CDR1 and CDR2 are GTSNPN and SVGIG (reference sequence). V lost 3 bases and J 7 bases, leaving 9 bases between the germline ends. The CDR3 nucleotides read TGTGCCTGGAGCCTTCAGGGGACCCAGTACTTC. The encoded protein is CAWSLQGTQYF.

J is TRBJ1-2 and V is TRBV28; TRBD1 matches 9 bases. Germline CDR1 and CDR2: MDHEN and SYDVKM. With 4 bases clipped from V and 7 bases from J, the junction kept 7 bases outside the gene matches. CDR3 length equals 14 residues. The CDR3 nucleotides read TGTGCCAGCAGTTCCACAGGGGGCTTGATTGGCTACACCTTC. Encoded protein: CASSSTGGLIGYTF.

This clone appeared once. One junction end disagrees with the germline gene, perhaps due to a read error. The chain is built from TRBV5-6 and TRBJ2-7, with D possibly matching TRBD1 (7 bases). This CDR3 is 14 amino acids long. CDR1 and CDR2 from the germline V gene are SGHDT and YYEEEE. Written as DNA, the CDR3 is TGTGCCAGCAGCTTAGGAGGGGGCTCCCACGAGCAGTACTTC. Its translation is CASSLGGGSHEQYF.

CDR3 nucleotides: TGTGCCAGCAGCTTAAACAGCGGGGGGAGGGGAGAGACCCAGTACTTC. Translation gives CASSLNSGGRGETQYF. V is TRBV7-2 and J is TRBJ2-5, with 9 bases that match TRBD2. In germline, CDR1 is SGHTA, CDR2 FQGNSA. The CDR3 is 16 amino acids. With 2 bases clipped from V and 4 bases from J, the junction kept 8 bases outside the gene matches.

This chain connects TRBV7-2 to TRBJ2-1; weak D call: TRBD2 (7 bases). V lost 5 bases to trimming and J lost 10 bases, with 24 bases between them. Germline V gene data show CDR1 as SGHTA and CDR2 as FQGNSA. CDR3 length: 16 amino acids. CDR3 bases: TGTGCCAGCAGCGGGGGGGCCCTGAATAGCCAATCAGAGCAGTTCTTC. Its protein product is CASSGGALNSQSEQFF.

V gene TRBV6-1 combines with J gene TRBJ2-3; 8 nucleotides match TRBD2. The V and J ends lost 5 bases and 0 bases, in that order; junction bases with no gene match: 4. This CDR3 is built from 15 residues. CDR1 and CDR2 from the germline V gene are MNHNS and SASEGT. The CDR3 loop is CASSRLALSTDTQYF. CDR3 nucleotides: TGTGCCAGCAGTCGACTAGCGCTTAGCACAGATACGCAGTATTTT.

This chain joins TRBV7-2 and TRBJ1-4; 7 bases match TRBD1. Trimming cost V 4 bases and J 8 bases; bases outside gene matches: 16. This CDR3 has 17 amino acids. CDR1 SGHTA and CDR2 FQGNSA come from the germline V gene. This chain's CDR3 is CASSSGPQQGWGEKLFF. CDR3 nucleotide sequence: TGTGCCAGCAGCTCGGGCCCTCAACAGGGGTGGGGGGAAAAACTGTTTTTT.

V is TRBV15 and J is TRBJ1-1; a weak D match, TRBD1 (5 bases). V was cut by 0 bases and J by 7 bases, with 12 bases left in between. The germline CDR1 and CDR2 sequences are LNHNV and YYDKDF (reference sequence). The CDR3 sequence is 14 residues long. CDR3 residues: CATSRDPGVGEAFF. CDR3 in DNA: TGTGCCACCAGCAGAGATCCGGGGGTGGGTGAAGCTTTCTTT.

A few counts support this clone. The CDR3 DNA is TGTGCCAGCAGCCCCCGGGTTGGTGGAAACACCATATATTTT. It translates to CASSPRVGGNTIYF. The rearrangement uses TRBV7-9 and TRBJ1-3; D is ambiguous. Germline lookup yields CDR1 SEHNR and CDR2 FQNEAQ (reference sequence). Trimming took off 5 bases at V and 3 bases at J, with 11 bases between the two ends. The CDR3 runs to 14 residues.